This T cell receptor (beta chain) was found in a study of T-cell memory formation after mild COVID-19. Per the germline V gene, CDR1 is SGDLS and CDR2 is YYNGEE. The CDR3 is 15 residues long. The trim removed 3 bases at V and 4 bases at J, leaving 5 bases unmatched. Study results and caveats: In pre-infection memory, a portion of responding clones appeared, which suggested that cross-reactive memory joined. Clones shrinking between day 15 and 85 showed a balanced CD4/CD8 split, and those that grew later tilted toward CD4+. Most CD4+ clones that shrank were in CM and EM, while CD8+ ones turned up in EMRA.

This clonotype was found a few times. Its antigen is as yet unknown. Researchers used 5'RACE with constant-segment primers to make TCR alpha and TCR beta cDNA libraries that carry sample barcodes and UMIs. TCRdb passed the 5' RACE reads through MiXCR, listing each CDR3 protein once. The table records about 470,000 distinct CDR3 sequences, roughly 18% of them present only once. Material for sequencing was PBMCs or a T cell subset sorted from them (not recorded which). This TCR was sampled from an adult woman who had mild COVID-19 (a few samples of this study predate the infection). Cell type and time point are not known. V gene TRBV9 combines with J gene TRBJ2-2, with 8 bases aligning to TRBD1. The CDR3 sequence: CASSADRGGTGELFF. CDR3 DNA: TGTGCCAGCAGCGCAGACAGGGGTGGCACCGGGGAGCTGTTTTTT.